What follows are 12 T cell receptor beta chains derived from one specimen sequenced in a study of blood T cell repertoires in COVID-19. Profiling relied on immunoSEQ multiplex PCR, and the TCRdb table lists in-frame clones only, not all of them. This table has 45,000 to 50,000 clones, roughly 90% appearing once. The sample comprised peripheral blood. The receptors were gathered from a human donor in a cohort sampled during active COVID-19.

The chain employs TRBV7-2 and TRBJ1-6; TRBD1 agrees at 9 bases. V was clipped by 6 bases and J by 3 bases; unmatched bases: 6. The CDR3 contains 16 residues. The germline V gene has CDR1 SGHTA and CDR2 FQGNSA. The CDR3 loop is CASRTTGGFYNSPLHF. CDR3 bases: TGTGCCAGCAGGACGACAGGGGGTTTCTATAATTCACCCCTCCACTTT.

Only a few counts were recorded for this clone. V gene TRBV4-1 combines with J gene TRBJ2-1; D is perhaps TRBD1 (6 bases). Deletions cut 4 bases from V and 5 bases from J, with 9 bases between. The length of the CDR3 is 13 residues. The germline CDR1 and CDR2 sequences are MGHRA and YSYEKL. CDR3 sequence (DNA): TGCGCCAGCAGCCTTGGGACACACAATGAGCAGTTCTTC. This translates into CASSLGTHNEQFF.

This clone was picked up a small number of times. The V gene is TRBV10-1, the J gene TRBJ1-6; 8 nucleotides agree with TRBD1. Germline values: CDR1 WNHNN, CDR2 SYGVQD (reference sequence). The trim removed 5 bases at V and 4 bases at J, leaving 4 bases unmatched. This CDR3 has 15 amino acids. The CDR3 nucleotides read TGCGCCAGCAGTCTGACAGGGGCATATAATTCACCCCTCCACTTT. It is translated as CASSLTGAYNSPLHF.

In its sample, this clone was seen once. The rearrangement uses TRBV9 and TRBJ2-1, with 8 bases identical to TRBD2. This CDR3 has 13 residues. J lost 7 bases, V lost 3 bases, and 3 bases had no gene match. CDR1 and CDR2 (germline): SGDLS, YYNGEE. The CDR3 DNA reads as TGTGCCAGCAGCGCTAGCGGGCGGAATGAGCAGTTCTTC. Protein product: CASSASGRNEQFF.

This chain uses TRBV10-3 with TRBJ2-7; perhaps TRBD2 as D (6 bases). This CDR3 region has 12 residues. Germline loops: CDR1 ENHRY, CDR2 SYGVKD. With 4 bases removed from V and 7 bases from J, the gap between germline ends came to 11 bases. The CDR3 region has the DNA TGTGCCATCAGTGTAGTAGGGAGGGAGCAGTACTTC. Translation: CAISVVGREQYF.

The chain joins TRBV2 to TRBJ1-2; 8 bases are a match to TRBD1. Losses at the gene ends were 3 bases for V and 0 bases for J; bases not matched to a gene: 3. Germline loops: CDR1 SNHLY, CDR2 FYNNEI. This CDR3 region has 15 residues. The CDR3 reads CASSDGTGSNYGYTF. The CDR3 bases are TGTGCCAGCAGTGATGGGACAGGTTCTAACTATGGCTACACCTTC.

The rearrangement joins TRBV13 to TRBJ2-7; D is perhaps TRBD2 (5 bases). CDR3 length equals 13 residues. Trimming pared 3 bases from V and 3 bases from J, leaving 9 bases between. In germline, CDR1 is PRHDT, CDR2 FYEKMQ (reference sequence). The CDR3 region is CASSFGRGYEQYF. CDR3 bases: TGTGCCAGCAGCTTCGGACGGGGCTACGAGCAGTACTTC. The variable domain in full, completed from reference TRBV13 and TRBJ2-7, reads AAGVIQSPRHLIKEKRETATLKCYPIPRHDTVYWYQQGPGQDPQFLISFYEKMQSDKGSIPDRFSAQQFSDYHSELNMSSLELGDSALYFCASSFGRGYEQYFGPGTRLTVT.

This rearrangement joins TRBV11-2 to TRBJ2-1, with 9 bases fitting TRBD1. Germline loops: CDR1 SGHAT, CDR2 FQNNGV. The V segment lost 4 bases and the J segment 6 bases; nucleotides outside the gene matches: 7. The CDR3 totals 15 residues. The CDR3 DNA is TGTGCCAGCAGCTCGGGACAGGGCGTAGGCAATGAGCAGTTCTTC. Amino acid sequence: CASSSGQGVGNEQFF.

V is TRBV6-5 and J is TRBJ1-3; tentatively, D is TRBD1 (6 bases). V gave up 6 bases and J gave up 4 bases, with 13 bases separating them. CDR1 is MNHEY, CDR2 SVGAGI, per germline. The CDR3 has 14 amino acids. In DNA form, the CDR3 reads TGTGCCAGCAGAACCCATGACAGGGGAAACACCATATATTTT. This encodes CASRTHDRGNTIYF.

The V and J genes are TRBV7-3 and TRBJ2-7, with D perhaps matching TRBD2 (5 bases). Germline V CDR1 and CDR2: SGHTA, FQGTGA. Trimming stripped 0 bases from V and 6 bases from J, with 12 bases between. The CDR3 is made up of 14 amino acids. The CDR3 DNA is TGTGCCAGCAGCTTAACTCTAAGGAGCGGCGAGCAGTACTTC. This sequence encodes CASSLTLRSGEQYF.

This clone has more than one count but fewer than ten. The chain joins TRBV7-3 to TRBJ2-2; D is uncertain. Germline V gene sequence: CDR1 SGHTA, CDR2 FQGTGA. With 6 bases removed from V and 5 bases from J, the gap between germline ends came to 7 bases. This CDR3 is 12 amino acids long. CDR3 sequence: CASRRETGELFF. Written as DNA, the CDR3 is TGTGCCAGCAGAAGAGAAACCGGGGAGCTGTTTTTT.

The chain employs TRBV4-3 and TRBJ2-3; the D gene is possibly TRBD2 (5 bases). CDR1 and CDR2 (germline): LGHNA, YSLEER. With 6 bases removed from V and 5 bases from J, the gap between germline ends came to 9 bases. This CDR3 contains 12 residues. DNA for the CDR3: TGCGCCAGCAGTATAGAGGGAGATACGCAGTATTTT. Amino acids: CASSIEGDTQYF.